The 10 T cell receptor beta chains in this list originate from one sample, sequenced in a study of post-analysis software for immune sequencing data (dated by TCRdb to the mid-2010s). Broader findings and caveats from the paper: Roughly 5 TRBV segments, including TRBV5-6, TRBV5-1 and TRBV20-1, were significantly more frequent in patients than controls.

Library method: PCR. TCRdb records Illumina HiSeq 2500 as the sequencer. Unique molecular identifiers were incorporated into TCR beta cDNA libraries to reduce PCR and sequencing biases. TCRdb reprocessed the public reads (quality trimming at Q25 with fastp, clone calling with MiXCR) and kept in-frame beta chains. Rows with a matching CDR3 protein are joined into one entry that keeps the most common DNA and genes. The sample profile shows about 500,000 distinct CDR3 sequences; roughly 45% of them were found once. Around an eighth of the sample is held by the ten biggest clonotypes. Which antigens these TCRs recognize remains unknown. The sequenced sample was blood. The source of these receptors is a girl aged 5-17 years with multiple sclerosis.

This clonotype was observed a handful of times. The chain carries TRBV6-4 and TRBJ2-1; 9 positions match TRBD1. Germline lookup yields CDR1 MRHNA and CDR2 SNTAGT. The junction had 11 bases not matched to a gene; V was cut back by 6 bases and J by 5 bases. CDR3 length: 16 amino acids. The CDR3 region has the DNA TGTGCCAGCAGCCGGGGCGGGACAGGGAGGGACAATGAGCAGTTCTTC. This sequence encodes CASSRGGTGRDNEQFF.

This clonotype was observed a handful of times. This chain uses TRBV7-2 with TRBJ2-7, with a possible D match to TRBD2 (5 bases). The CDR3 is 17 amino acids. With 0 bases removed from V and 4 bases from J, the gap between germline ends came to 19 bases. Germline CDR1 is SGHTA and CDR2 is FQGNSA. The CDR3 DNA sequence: TGTGCCAGCAGCTTAGCCCCGGGGTGGCTAGCAGGTTACGAGCAGTACTTC. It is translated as CASSLAPGWLAGYEQYF.

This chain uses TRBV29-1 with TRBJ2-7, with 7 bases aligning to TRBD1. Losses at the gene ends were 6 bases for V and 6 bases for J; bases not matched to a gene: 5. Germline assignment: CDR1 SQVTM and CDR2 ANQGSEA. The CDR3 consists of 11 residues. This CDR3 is CSVVSGGEQYF. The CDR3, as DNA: TGCAGCGTGGTATCAGGGGGCGAGCAGTACTTC.

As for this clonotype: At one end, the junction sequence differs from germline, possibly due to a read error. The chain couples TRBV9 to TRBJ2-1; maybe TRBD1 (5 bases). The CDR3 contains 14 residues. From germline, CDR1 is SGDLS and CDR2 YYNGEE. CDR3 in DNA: TGTGCCAGCAACGTAGGGGTTACCTACAATGAGCAGTTCTTC. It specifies CASNVGVTYNEQFF. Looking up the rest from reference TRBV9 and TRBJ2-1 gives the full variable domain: DSGVTQTPKHLITATGQRVTLRCSPRSGDLSVYWYQQSLDQGLQFLIQYYNGEERAKGNILERFSAQQFPDLHSELNLSSLELGDSALYFCASNVGVTYNEQFFGPGTRLTVL.

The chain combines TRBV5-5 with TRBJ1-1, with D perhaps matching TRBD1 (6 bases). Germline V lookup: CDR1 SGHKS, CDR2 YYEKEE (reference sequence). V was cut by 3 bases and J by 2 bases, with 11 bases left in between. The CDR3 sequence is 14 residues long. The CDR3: CASSSHRVNTEAFF. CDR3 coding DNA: TGTGCCAGCAGCTCCCACAGGGTTAACACTGAAGCTTTCTTT.

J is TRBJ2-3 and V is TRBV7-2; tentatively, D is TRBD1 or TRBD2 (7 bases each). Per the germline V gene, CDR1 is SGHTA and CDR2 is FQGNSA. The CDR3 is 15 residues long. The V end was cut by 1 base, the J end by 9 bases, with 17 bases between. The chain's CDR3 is CASSLGQGGRRTQYF. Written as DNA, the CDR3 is TGTGCCAGCAGCTTAGGACAGGGCGGGAGACGAACGCAGTATTTT. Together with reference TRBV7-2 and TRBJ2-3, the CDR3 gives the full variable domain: GAGVSQSPSNKVTEKGKDVELRCDPISGHTALYWYRQSLGQGLEFLIYFQGNSAPDKSGLPSDRFSAERTGGSVSTLTIQRTQQEDSAVYLCASSLGQGGRRTQYFGPGTRLTVL.

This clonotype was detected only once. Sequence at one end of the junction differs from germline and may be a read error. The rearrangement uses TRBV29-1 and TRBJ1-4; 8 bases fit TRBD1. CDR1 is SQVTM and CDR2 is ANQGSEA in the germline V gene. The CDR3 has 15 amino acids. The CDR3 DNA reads TGCAGCGTTGGCGAAACCGGGACAGGCTTGGAAAAACGGTTTTTT. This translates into CSVGETGTGLEKRFF.

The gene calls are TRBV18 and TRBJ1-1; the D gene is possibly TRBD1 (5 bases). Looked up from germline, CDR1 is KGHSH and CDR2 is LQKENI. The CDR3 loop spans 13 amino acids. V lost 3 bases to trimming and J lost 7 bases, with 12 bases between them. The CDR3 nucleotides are TGTGCCAGCTCACCTATGGGGCAGAGTGAAGCTTTCTTT. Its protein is CASSPMGQSEAFF.

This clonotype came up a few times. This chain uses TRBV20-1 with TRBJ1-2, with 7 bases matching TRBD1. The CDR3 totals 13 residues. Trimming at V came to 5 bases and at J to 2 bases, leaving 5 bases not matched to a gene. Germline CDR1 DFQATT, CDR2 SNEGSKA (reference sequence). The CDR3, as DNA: TGCAGTGCTGGTGCAGGGGGGAACTATGGCTACACCTTC. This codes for CSAGAGGNYGYTF.

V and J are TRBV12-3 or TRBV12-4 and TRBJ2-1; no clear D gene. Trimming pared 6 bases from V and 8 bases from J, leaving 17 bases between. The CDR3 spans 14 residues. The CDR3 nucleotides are TGTGCCAGCAGGGTGGCAGCACCATCGGATGAGCAGTTCTTC. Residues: CASRVAAPSDEQFF.